The 18 T cell receptor beta chains given below trace back to one sample, sequenced in a study of blood T cells in healthy people across ages. Combining a sample-barcoded 5' primer with a J-beta primer mix, a second PCR ran for roughly 7 to 11 cycles. TCRdb re-called the 5' RACE reads through MiXCR, storing one row per CDR3 protein. The sample holds roughly 500,000 distinct CDR3 sequences, 27% seen once. The sequencing input was blood. Every receptor here comes from a woman aged 65 to 85 in good health.

The genes are TRBV20-1 and TRBJ2-1, with D maybe TRBD2 (5 bases). CDR1 and CDR2 (germline): DFQATT, SNEGSKA (reference sequence). CDR3 length: 15 residues. Trimming pared 2 bases from V and 0 bases from J, leaving 11 bases between. The CDR3 nucleotides read TGCAGTGCTAGAAGGCGGGCGAGCTCCTACAATGAGCAGTTCTTC. Translated, it gives CSARRRASSYNEQFF.

This clonotype was detected ten times or more. CDR3 protein: CSARGWGGYTF. Written as DNA, the CDR3 is TGCAGTGCTAGAGGATGGGGAGGCTACACCTTC. V and J are TRBV20-1 and TRBJ1-2; D gene uncertain. V lost 1 base and J lost 8, with 8 bases in between. CDR1 and CDR2 from the germline V gene are DFQATT and SNEGSKA (reference sequence). CDR3 length: 11 residues.

There are many counts of this clonotype. The V and J genes are TRBV7-8 and TRBJ2-7, with D perhaps TRBD1 (6 bases). V was shortened by 5 bases and J by 4 bases, with 9 bases between the two germline ends. Germline CDR1 and CDR2: SGHVS and FQNEAQ. The CDR3 is 12 amino acids. CDR3 DNA: TGTGCCAGCAGCAAAGGGGGTTACGAGCAGTACTTC. Its protein is CASSKGGYEQYF.

The V call is TRBV7-2, the J call TRBJ2-5; D is unclear. Germline V gene data show CDR1 as SGHTA and CDR2 as FQGNSA. CDR3 length: 15 amino acids. V lost 1 base, J lost 3 bases, and 12 bases lay in between. The CDR3 protein is CASSLERLGKETQYF. CDR3 bases: TGTGCCAGCAGCTTAGAGAGGTTGGGGAAAGAGACCCAGTACTTC.

V and J are TRBV20-1 and TRBJ1-2; D ambiguous. The CDR3 is 15 residues long. Trimming took 3 bases from V and 7 from J, leaving 21 bases between them. From germline, CDR1 is DFQATT and CDR2 SNEGSKA (reference sequence). DNA for the CDR3: TGCAGTGCTAGGGACTCGGCACGAACGACGAGTGGCTACACCTTC. It is translated as CSARDSARTTSGYTF.

This clonotype was picked up a small number of times. The rearrangement links TRBV13 to TRBJ2-4; perhaps TRBD2 as D (6 bases). The germline V gene has CDR1 PRHDT and CDR2 FYEKMQ (reference sequence). V lost 3 bases, J lost 6 bases, and 12 bases lay in between. The CDR3 is 14 residues long. DNA for the CDR3: TGTGCCAGCAGCTTCGGAGGGGTTTCAAACATTCAGTACTTC. Translated, it gives CASSFGGVSNIQYF.

This sequence joins TRBV7-6 and TRBJ2-7, with D perhaps TRBD2 (5 bases). Trimming took off 4 bases at V and 3 bases at J, with 10 bases between the two ends. This CDR3 contains 13 residues. Germline CDR1 is SGHVS and CDR2 is FNYEAQ. The CDR3 region has the DNA TGTGCCAGCAGCTCCTCCGGGAACTACGAGCAGTACTTC. It translates to CASSSSGNYEQYF.

The chain has TRBV6-2 or TRBV6-3 and TRBJ2-1; perhaps TRBD2 as D (6 bases). CDR3 length: 17 residues. V was pared by 6 bases and J by 2 bases, with 20 bases between. Germline V lookup: CDR1 MNHEY, CDR2 SVGEGT. The CDR3 reads CASRGDGSGRTYNEQFF. CDR3 DNA: TGTGCCAGCAGGGGGGACGGCAGCGGGCGGACCTACAATGAGCAGTTCTTC.

The chain combines TRBV20-1 with TRBJ2-3, with 11 bases identical to TRBD2. Trimming took 1 base from V and 5 from J; bases not matched to a gene: 14. Germline CDR1 reads DFQATT; CDR2 reads SNEGSKA (reference sequence). The CDR3 is made up of 18 amino acids. In DNA, the CDR3 is TGCAGTGCTAGAGGAACTAGCGGGGGCCGGACATTAGAAGATACGCAGTATTTT. It encodes CSARGTSGGRTLEDTQYF.

There are a few counts of this clonotype. The chain couples TRBV20-1 to TRBJ2-5, with D possibly TRBD2 on 5 matching bases. The germline CDR1 and CDR2 sequences are DFQATT and SNEGSKA (reference sequence). V dropped 3 bases and J dropped 2 bases, with 7 bases sitting between them. The CDR3 extends over 12 amino acids. CDR3 in DNA: TGCAGTGCTAGCGGGGATCAAGAGACCCAGTACTTC. This sequence encodes CSASGDQETQYF.

The genes are TRBV6-5 and TRBJ1-1; TRBD1 might be the D (6 bases). The germline V gene has CDR1 MNHEY and CDR2 SVGAGI. Deletions cut 6 bases from V and 3 bases from J, with 8 bases between. CDR3 size: 12 residues. The CDR3 here is CASRQGHTEAFF. The CDR3 DNA is TGTGCCAGCAGGCAGGGGCACACTGAAGCTTTCTTT.

The chain recombines TRBV19 with TRBJ1-5, with 10 bases matching TRBD1. The CDR3 has 15 residues. J gave up 5 bases and V 6 bases, and 7 bases lay outside the gene matches. Germline CDR1 is LNHDA and CDR2 is SQIVND (reference sequence). The CDR3 spells CASRRGQGFDQPQHF. The CDR3 nucleotides are TGTGCCAGTAGGAGGGGACAGGGGTTTGATCAGCCCCAGCATTTT.

The CDR3 DNA reads as TGTGCCAGCATGCAGTACAATGAGCAGTTCTTC. Translating it yields CASMQYNEQFF. The V gene is TRBV2, the J gene TRBJ2-1; D remains ambiguous. This CDR3 is built from 11 residues. Germline V gives CDR1 SNHLY, CDR2 FYNNEI. The V and J ends lost 7 bases and 4 bases respectively, with 5 bases between them.

The CDR3 reads CASSPRTSGGAGEQFF. CDR3 sequence (DNA): TGTGCCAGCAGCCCCAGGACTAGCGGGGGGGCCGGGGAGCAGTTCTTC. The chain links TRBV7-2 to TRBJ2-1, with 15 bases lining up with TRBD2. Unmatched junction bases numbered 9, after V lost 5 bases and J lost 10 bases. Germline V lookup: CDR1 SGHTA, CDR2 FQGNSA. The CDR3 loop spans 16 amino acids.

The chain has TRBV19 and TRBJ2-3; D uncertain. Germline assignment: CDR1 LNHDA and CDR2 SQIVND (reference sequence). V was cut by 5 bases and J by 2 bases, with 11 bases left in between. This CDR3 has 14 residues. CDR3 sequence reads: CASSFRSATDTQYF. DNA of the CDR3: TGTGCCAGTAGTTTCCGGTCCGCCACAGATACGCAGTATTTT.

This chain links TRBV2 with TRBJ1-1; unclear D gene. Trimming removed 7 bases from V and 4 bases from J, with 10 bases in between. The germline V gene encodes CDR1 SNHLY and CDR2 FYNNEI. The CDR3 sequence is 12 residues long. The CDR3 DNA follows: TGTGCCAGCAAGGGAGAGGGCACTGAAGCTTTCTTT. It yields the protein CASKGEGTEAFF.

Worth noting for this clonotype: The junction and the germline gene differ at one end; a read error may be behind it. This chain connects TRBV4-1 to TRBJ1-3; 10 nucleotides align to TRBD1. The CDR3 is 15 residues long. The V gene's germline CDR1 is MGHRA and CDR2 YSYEKL. The CDR3, as DNA: TGCGCCGGCAGCCAGACAGGGGGCTATGGAAACACCATATATTTT. Protein sequence: CAGSQTGGYGNTIYF.

This clonotype was recorded many times. This chain joins TRBV9 and TRBJ1-2; no clear D. V was pared by 0 bases and J by 0 bases, with 9 bases between. Germline V gene data show CDR1 as SGDLS and CDR2 as YYNGEE. This CDR3 is 15 amino acids long. This CDR3 is CASSVVIQANYGYTF. CDR3 coding DNA: TGTGCCAGCAGCGTAGTGATCCAAGCTAACTATGGCTACACCTTC.